Listed here are 9 T cell receptor beta chains from one sample, sequenced in a study of human T cells and chemical hapten exposure. Documented time point: patch test 3, about 24 weeks after DPC sensitization. The sample's treatment: therapeutic diphenylcyclopropenone sensitization with weekly scalp DPC. TCRdb passed the RACE reads through MiXCR, listing each CDR3 protein once. Of 80,000 to 100,000 distinct CDR3 sequences detected, roughly 27% appear once; the ten largest clones hold approximately 10%. The source material was whole blood, sampled in connection with sensitization to the hapten diphenylcyclopropenone (DPC). These receptor sequences come from a man in his forties or fifties with alopecia areata. Some clones in this sample may be carry-over from other donors' samples.

The gene calls are TRBV28 and TRBJ1-5; no clear D. The CDR3 length is 14 residues. V gave up 6 bases and J gave up 2 bases, with 11 bases separating them. The germline V gene has CDR1 MDHEN and CDR2 SYDVKM. CDR3 sequence: CASREAMGNQPQHF. CDR3 nucleotides: TGTGCCAGCAGGGAGGCGATGGGCAATCAGCCCCAGCATTTT.

This clonotype was picked up a small number of times. The V gene is TRBV7-9, the J gene TRBJ2-5; D not resolved. With 1 base removed from V and 2 bases from J, the gap between germline ends came to 11 bases. Germline V gene data show CDR1 as SEHNR and CDR2 as FQNEAQ (reference sequence). This CDR3 region has 15 residues. The DNA of the CDR3 is TGTGCCAGCAGCTTAGTGGCGACGGGTCAAGAGACCCAGTACTTC. Its translation: CASSLVATGQETQYF.

The rearrangement links TRBV12-3 or TRBV12-4 to TRBJ2-3; no reliable D call. The length of the CDR3 is 14 residues. V lost 2 bases and J lost 8, with 14 bases in between. The CDR3 is CASSLSSPQATQYF. Here the CDR3 DNA reads TGTGCCAGCAGTTTAAGTTCCCCTCAGGCTACGCAGTATTTT.

This chain uses TRBV7-2 with TRBJ2-2, with 9 bases identical to TRBD1. The CDR3 loop spans 17 amino acids. Germline assignment: CDR1 SGHTA and CDR2 FQGNSA. V shed 3 bases, J shed 1 base, and the junction held 6 bases outside the gene matches. This chain's CDR3 is CASSFRWTGVNTGELFF. CDR3 nucleotide sequence: TGTGCCAGCAGCTTCAGATGGACAGGGGTGAACACCGGGGAGCTGTTTTTT.

The DNA for the CDR3 is TGTGCCAGCAGGCGACCCCACACTGAAGCTTTCTTT. As protein: CASRRPHTEAFF. V usage is TRBV6-5 and J usage is TRBJ1-1, with D unclear. Germline values: CDR1 MNHEY, CDR2 SVGAGI. With 6 bases removed from V and 3 bases from J, the gap between germline ends came to 8 bases. The CDR3 runs to 12 residues.

The rearrangement uses TRBV6-5 and TRBJ2-1; 12 nucleotides line up with TRBD2. This CDR3 spans 15 amino acids. V was pared by 6 bases and J by 5 bases, with 5 bases of the junction left unmatched. From germline, CDR1 is MNHEY and CDR2 SVGAGI. The CDR3 DNA reads as TGTGCCAGCAGGCTAGCGGGAGGGTCCCACAATGAGCAGTTCTTC. Its protein product is CASRLAGGSHNEQFF.

This clonotype was recorded a few times. This chain connects TRBV6-2 or TRBV6-3 to TRBJ2-6; TRBD1 aligns across 7 bases. This CDR3 has 18 amino acids. From germline, CDR1 is MNHEY and CDR2 SVGEGT. J lost 0 bases, V lost 2 bases, and 7 bases had no gene match. The CDR3 reads CASSYPGQVSSGANVLTF. Here the CDR3 DNA reads TGTGCCAGCAGTTACCCTGGACAGGTTAGCTCTGGGGCCAACGTCCTGACTTTC.

The J gene is TRBJ2-3, the V gene TRBV28, with 8 bases identical to TRBD2. CDR1 and CDR2 from the germline V gene are MDHEN and SYDVKM. V lost 3 bases to trimming and J lost 9 bases; unmatched junction nucleotides: 2. The CDR3 sequence is 12 residues long. The DNA for the CDR3 is TGTGCCAGCAGTTTTGGGACTAGGACGCAGTATTTT. Amino acid sequence: CASSFGTRTQYF.

This clonotype has only a few counts. The chain employs TRBV12-3 or TRBV12-4 and TRBJ2-5; the D is unclear. V was clipped by 5 bases and J by 6 bases, with 10 bases between them. This CDR3 contains 12 residues. CDR3 amino acids: CASSLPGQTQYF. DNA of the CDR3: TGTGCCAGCAGTCTCCCCGGACAGACCCAGTACTTC.